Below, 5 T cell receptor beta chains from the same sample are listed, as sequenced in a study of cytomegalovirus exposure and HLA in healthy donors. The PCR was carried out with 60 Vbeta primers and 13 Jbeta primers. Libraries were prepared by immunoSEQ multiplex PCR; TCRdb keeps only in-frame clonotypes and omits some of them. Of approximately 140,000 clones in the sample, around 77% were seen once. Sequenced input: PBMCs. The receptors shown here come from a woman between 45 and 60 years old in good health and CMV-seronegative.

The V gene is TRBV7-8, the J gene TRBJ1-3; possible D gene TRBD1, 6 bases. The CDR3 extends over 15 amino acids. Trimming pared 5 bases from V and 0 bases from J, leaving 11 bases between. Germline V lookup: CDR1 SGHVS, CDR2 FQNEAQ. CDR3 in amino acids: CASSPRGDSGNTIYF. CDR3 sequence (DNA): TGTGCCAGCAGCCCCAGGGGCGACTCTGGAAACACCATATATTTT.

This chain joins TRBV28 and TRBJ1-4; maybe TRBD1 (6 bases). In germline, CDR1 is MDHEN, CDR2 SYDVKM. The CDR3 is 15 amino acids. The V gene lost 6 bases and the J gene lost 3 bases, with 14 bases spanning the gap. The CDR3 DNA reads TGTGCCAGCAGGGAAACAGGGCAATCTAATGAAAAACTGTTTTTT. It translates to CASRETGQSNEKLFF.

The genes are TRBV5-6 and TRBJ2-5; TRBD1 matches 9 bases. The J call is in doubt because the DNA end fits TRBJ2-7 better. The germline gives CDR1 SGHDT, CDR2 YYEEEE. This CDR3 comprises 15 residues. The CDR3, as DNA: TGTGCCAGCAGCTTTTTGACAGGGGGCTCCTACGAGCAGTACTTC. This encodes CASSFLTGGSYEQYF.

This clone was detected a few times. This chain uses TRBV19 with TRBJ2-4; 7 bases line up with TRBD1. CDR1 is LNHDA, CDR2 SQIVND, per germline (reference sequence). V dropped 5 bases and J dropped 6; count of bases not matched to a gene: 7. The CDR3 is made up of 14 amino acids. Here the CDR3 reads CASSSDRVGNIQYF. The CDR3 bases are TGTGCCAGTAGTTCTGACAGGGTTGGAAACATTCAGTACTTC.

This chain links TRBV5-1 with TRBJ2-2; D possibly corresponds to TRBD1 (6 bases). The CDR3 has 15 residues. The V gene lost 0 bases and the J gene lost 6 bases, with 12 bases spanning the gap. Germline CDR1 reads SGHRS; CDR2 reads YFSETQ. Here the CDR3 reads CASSLDTGFSGELFF. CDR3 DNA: TGCGCCAGCAGCTTGGATACAGGGTTTTCCGGGGAGCTGTTTTTT.